The 17 T cell receptor beta chains listed next were all sequenced from one sample in a study of naive and memory T cell subsets. Two oligonucleotides, mixed equimolar, formed the beta constant-region primer covering TRBC1 and TRBC2. Four rounds of PCR amplified the ligated cDNA using nested alpha and beta constant-region primers plus SP2. From the UMI-ligation and nested PCR reads, TCRdb called clonotypes with MiXCR, one entry per CDR3 protein. This sample has some 82,000 distinct CDR3 sequences, with 9% found just once. The sample consisted of naive CD8+ T cells from blood. The receptors derive from a human donor in good health.

This clonotype was counted ten times or more. V gene TRBV11-2 combines with J gene TRBJ2-3; D not resolved. Germline CDR1 SGHAT, CDR2 FQNNGV. This CDR3 contains 16 residues. V was pared by 3 bases and J by 7 bases, with 20 bases between. The CDR3 bases are TGTGCCAGCAGCTTTTCCTATGGTCCTACACGGTATACGCAGTATTTT. This gives the protein CASSFSYGPTRYTQYF.

This clonotype was counted between two and nine times. This chain joins TRBV27 and TRBJ2-5; the D gene is possibly TRBD1 (6 bases). V was pared by 5 bases and J by 5 bases, with 15 bases between. From germline, CDR1 is MNHEY and CDR2 SMNVEV (reference sequence). The CDR3 contains 14 residues. In DNA, the CDR3 is TGTGCCAGCAGTCCACAGGGATCCCGGGAGACCCAGTACTTC. Its protein product is CASSPQGSRETQYF.

Only one count was recorded for this clonotype. One end of the junction fails to match germline, which may point to a read error. The chain employs TRBV12-3 or TRBV12-4 and TRBJ2-5; TRBD1 agrees at 9 bases. The CDR3 has 14 amino acids. CDR3 DNA: TGTGCCAGCAGTGCCGGGGGGTTCGGGGACAGGGAAGTCTTC. It encodes CASSAGGFGDREVF.

This clonotype was detected ten times or more. CDR3 sequence reads: CSARTVKGSYEQYF. In nucleotides, the CDR3 is TGCAGCGCCCGGACAGTAAAGGGCTCCTACGAGCAGTACTTC. The chain links TRBV29-1 to TRBJ2-7, with D perhaps TRBD1 (6 bases). CDR3 size: 14 residues. CDR1 is SQVTM and CDR2 is ANQGSEA in the germline V gene. Trimming removed 7 bases from V and 0 bases from J, with 16 bases in between.

This clonotype was picked up many times. The chain joins TRBV20-1 to TRBJ2-3; tentatively, D is TRBD1 or TRBD2 (5 bases each). CDR1 DFQATT and CDR2 SNEGSKA come from the germline V gene (reference sequence). This CDR3 region has 15 residues. V was shortened by 0 bases and J by 1 base, with 11 bases between the two germline ends. The CDR3 loop reads CSARERGARTDTQYF. The CDR3, as DNA: TGCAGTGCTAGAGAAAGAGGGGCCCGCACAGATACGCAGTATTTT.

This clonotype came up many times. The gene calls are TRBV6-5 and TRBJ1-2, with a tentative D call TRBD1 (6 bases). Per the germline V gene, CDR1 is MNHEY and CDR2 is SVGAGI. The V end was cut by 0 bases, the J end by 7 bases, with 12 bases between. This CDR3 region has 14 residues. The CDR3 sequence: CASSYSGGGSGYTF. CDR3 coding DNA: TGTGCCAGCAGTTACTCGGGAGGGGGTAGTGGCTACACCTTC.

This chain uses TRBV2 with TRBJ2-7; TRBD1 matches 10 bases. The trim removed 4 bases at V and 4 bases at J, leaving 13 bases unmatched. Germline V CDR1 and CDR2: SNHLY, FYNNEI. This CDR3 spans 17 amino acids. DNA for the CDR3: TGTGCCAGCAGTGTTTGGGGACAGGGGTCAGTAGGGTACGAGCAGTACTTC. It is translated as CASSVWGQGSVGYEQYF.

CDR3 in amino acids: CASSLNSGAAGAAEQFF. The CDR3 nucleotides are TGTGCCAGCAGCTTAAACTCAGGCGCTGCGGGAGCAGCTGAGCAGTTCTTC. J is TRBJ2-1 and V is TRBV7-3, with 7 positions matching TRBD2. Germline V CDR1 and CDR2: SGHTA, FQGTGA. V gave up 1 base and J gave up 9 bases; unmatched junction bases: 15. The CDR3 consists of 17 residues.

The rearrangement links TRBV4-3 to TRBJ2-1; TRBD2 might be the D (6 bases). The V and J ends lost 4 bases and 13 bases respectively, with 17 bases between them. Germline-derived CDR1 and CDR2 are LGHNA and YSLEER. CDR3 size: 13 residues. The CDR3 is CASSPEWGDRQFF. The CDR3 bases are TGCGCCAGCAGCCCGGAATGGGGGGACCGTCAGTTCTTC.

V is TRBV5-1 and J is TRBJ2-5; D might be TRBD1 (6 bases). The CDR3 spans 14 residues. Trimming removed 0 bases at V and 5 bases at J, with 11 bases between. CDR1 is SGHRS, CDR2 YFSETQ, per germline. CDR3 sequence: CASSLGTEEETQYF. The CDR3 nucleotides read TGCGCCAGCAGCTTGGGGACAGAGGAGGAGACCCAGTACTTC. Based on the CDR3 plus reference TRBV5-1 and TRBJ2-5, the full variable domain is KAGVTQTPRYLIKTRGQQVTLSCSPISGHRSVSWYQQTPGQGLQFLFEYFSETQRNKGNFPGRFSGRQFSNSRSEMNVSTLELGDSALYLCASSLGTEEETQYFGPGTRLLVL.

This clonotype was counted a few times. The V call is TRBV9, the J call TRBJ2-5, with TRBD2 identical over 9 bases. Germline loops: CDR1 SGDLS, CDR2 YYNGEE. V trimming: 5 bases; J trimming: 5 bases; junction bases outside the gene matches: 10. CDR3 size: 15 residues. The CDR3 nucleotides read TGTGCCAGCAGTGTAAGCGGGAGCGGGGGGGAGACCCAGTACTTC. Protein sequence: CASSVSGSGGETQYF.

In its sample, this clonotype was seen a few times. V usage is TRBV6-5 and J usage is TRBJ2-3; the match to TRBD1 covers 9 bases. From germline, CDR1 is MNHEY and CDR2 SVGAGI. This CDR3 region has 15 residues. V gave up 7 bases and J gave up 1 base; unmatched junction bases: 6. The CDR3 sequence is CASKGQGLRTDTQYF. CDR3 nucleotides: TGTGCCAGCAAAGGACAGGGGCTACGCACAGATACGCAGTATTTT.

This clonotype has just a few counts. The chain recombines TRBV25-1 with TRBJ2-1; no firm D call. The germline V and J ends were trimmed by 1 base and 4 bases, with 11 bases remaining between them. There are 15 residues in the CDR3. CDR1 MGHDK and CDR2 SYGVNS come from the germline V gene. The CDR3: CASSEFIGRYNEQFF. CDR3 coding DNA: TGTGCCAGCAGTGAATTCATCGGACGGTACAATGAGCAGTTCTTC.

This clonotype has just a few counts. This chain uses TRBV6-5 with TRBJ2-1, with 14 bases aligning to TRBD2. This CDR3 contains 19 residues. Germline V gene lookup returns CDR1 MNHEY and CDR2 SVGAGI. J lost 0 bases, V lost 6 bases, and 10 bases had no gene match. Here the CDR3 DNA reads TGTGCCAGCAGCTCGGGACTAGCGGGAGCAAAACGCTCCTACAATGAGCAGTTCTTC. Translation gives CASSSGLAGAKRSYNEQFF.

This clonotype was counted at least ten times. This chain uses TRBV12-5 with TRBJ2-2; TRBD1 matches at 7 bases. The V gene's germline CDR1 is LGHNT and CDR2 FRNRAP. The CDR3 length is 17 residues. J gave up 0 bases and V 3 bases, and 7 bases lay outside the gene matches. The CDR3 region is CASGFDLGGSNTGELFF. CDR3 DNA: TGTGCTAGTGGTTTCGACCTAGGGGGCTCGAACACCGGGGAGCTGTTTTTT.

This clonotype was counted a few times. V usage is TRBV2 and J usage is TRBJ1-1; 7 nucleotides align to TRBD1. Germline V lookup: CDR1 SNHLY, CDR2 FYNNEI. Trimming cost V 4 bases and J 0 bases; bases outside gene matches: 8. This CDR3 comprises 16 residues. The CDR3 DNA reads as TGTGCCAGCAGTGCATCCGGGACAGCTATGAACACTGAAGCTTTCTTT. Translation: CASSASGTAMNTEAFF. The whole variable domain, remainder taken from reference TRBV2 and TRBJ1-1, is EPEVTQTPSHQVTQMGQEVILRCVPISNHLYFYWYRQILGQKVEFLVSFYNNEISEKSEIFDDQFSVERPDGSNFTLKIRSTKLEDSAMYFCASSASGTAMNTEAFFGQGTRLTVV.

Many counts were recorded for this clonotype. This chain uses TRBV29-1 with TRBJ1-1; no reliable D call. With 1 base removed from V and 4 bases from J, the gap between germline ends came to 13 bases. Germline CDR1 and CDR2: SQVTM and ANQGSEA. The CDR3 is made up of 14 amino acids. In DNA form, the CDR3 reads TGCAGCGTTGAAGGTGGAGAGGGTGGCACTGAAGCTTTCTTT. Protein: CSVEGGEGGTEAFF.